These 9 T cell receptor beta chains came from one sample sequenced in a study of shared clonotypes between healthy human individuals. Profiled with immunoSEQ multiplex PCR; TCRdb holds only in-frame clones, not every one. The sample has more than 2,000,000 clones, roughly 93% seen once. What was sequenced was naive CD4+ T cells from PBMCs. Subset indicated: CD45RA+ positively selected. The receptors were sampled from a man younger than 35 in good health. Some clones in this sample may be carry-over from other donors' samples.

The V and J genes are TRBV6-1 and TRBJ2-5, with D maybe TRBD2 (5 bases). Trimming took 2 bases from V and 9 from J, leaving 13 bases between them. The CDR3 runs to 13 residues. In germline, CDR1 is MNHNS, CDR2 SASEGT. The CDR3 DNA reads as TGTGCCAGCAGTGAAAACCGCGGGCGGGCCCAGTACTTC. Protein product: CASSENRGRAQYF.

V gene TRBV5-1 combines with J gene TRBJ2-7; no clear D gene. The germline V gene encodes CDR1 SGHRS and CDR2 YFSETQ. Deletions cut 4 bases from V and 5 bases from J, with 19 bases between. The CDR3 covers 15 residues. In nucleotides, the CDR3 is TGCGCCAGCAGCGTAACAGCATCCCTTAACCACGAGCAGTACTTC. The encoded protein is CASSVTASLNHEQYF. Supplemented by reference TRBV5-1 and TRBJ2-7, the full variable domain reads KAGVTQTPRYLIKTRGQQVTLSCSPISGHRSVSWYQQTPGQGLQFLFEYFSETQRNKGNFPGRFSGRQFSNSRSEMNVSTLELGDSALYLCASSVTASLNHEQYFGPGTRLTVT.

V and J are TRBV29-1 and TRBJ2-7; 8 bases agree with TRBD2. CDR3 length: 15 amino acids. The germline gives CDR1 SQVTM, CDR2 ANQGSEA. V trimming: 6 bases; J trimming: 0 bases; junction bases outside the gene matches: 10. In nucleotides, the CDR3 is TGCAGCGTGGGATACCTAGCGGGTGCCTCCTACGAGCAGTACTTC. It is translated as CSVGYLAGASYEQYF.

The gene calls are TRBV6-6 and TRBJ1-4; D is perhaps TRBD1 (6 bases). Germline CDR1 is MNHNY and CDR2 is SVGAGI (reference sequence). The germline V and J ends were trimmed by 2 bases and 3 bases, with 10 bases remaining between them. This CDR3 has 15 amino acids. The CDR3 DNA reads TGTGCCAGCAGTTACCAAGGGGGATCTAATGAAAAACTGTTTTTT. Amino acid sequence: CASSYQGGSNEKLFF.

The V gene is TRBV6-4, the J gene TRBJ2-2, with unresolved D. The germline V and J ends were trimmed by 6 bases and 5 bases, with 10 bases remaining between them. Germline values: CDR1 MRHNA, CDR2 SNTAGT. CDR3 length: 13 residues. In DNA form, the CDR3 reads TGTGCCAGCAGCCAATATATGACCGGGGAGCTGTTTTTT. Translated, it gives CASSQYMTGELFF.

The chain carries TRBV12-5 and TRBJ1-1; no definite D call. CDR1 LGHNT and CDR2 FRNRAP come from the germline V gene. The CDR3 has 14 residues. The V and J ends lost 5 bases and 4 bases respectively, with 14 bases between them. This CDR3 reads CASGTSNLGTEAFF. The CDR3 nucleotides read TGTGCTAGTGGTACGTCCAATCTGGGCACTGAAGCTTTCTTT.

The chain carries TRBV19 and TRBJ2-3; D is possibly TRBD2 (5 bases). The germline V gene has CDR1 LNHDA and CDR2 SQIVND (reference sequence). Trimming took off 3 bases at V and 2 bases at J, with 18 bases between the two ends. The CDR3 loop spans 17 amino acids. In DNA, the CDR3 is TGTGCCAGTAGTATCAAAGCGAGCGGTCATCACACAGATACGCAGTATTTT. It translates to CASSIKASGHHTDTQYF.

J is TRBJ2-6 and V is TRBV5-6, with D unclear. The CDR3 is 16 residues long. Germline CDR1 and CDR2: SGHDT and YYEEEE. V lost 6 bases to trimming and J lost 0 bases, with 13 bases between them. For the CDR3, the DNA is TGTGCCAGCACTCTAGGACCGCCCTCTGGGGCCAACGTCCTGACTTTC. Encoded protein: CASTLGPPSGANVLTF. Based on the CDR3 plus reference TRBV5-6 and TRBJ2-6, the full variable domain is DAGVTQSPTHLIKTRGQQVTLRCSPKSGHDTVSWYQQALGQGPQFIFQYYEEEERQRGNFPDRFSGHQFPNYSSELNVNALLLGDSALYLCASTLGPPSGANVLTFGAGSRLTVL.

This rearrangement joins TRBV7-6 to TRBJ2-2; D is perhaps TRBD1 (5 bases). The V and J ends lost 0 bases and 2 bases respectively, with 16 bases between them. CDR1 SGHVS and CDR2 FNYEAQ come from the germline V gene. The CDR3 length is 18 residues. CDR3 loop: CASSLAGWTLPNTGELFF. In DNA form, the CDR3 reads TGTGCCAGCAGCTTAGCGGGGTGGACACTACCCAACACCGGGGAGCTGTTTTTT.